This T cell receptor (beta chain) originates from a study of T cells in Graves' hyperthyroidism and ophthalmopathy. Stable disease denoted Graves' hyperthyroidism without ophthalmopathy progression within 18 months. Each patient was aged 18 to 65 and had newly diagnosed hyperthyroidism of under 2 months' duration. Clinicians diagnosed patients from clinical symptoms, serum thyroxine and TRAb, thyroid ultrasound and orbital computed tomography. The source of the PBMCs was roughly 10 ml of fresh peripheral blood. TCR beta CDR3 region amplification was performed from RNA transcripts. The TCR CDR3 first-round RT-PCR relied on the HTBI primer set. TCRdb reanalysed the multiplex PCR reads using MiXCR and keeps one entry per CDR3 protein. The table includes fewer than 350,000 distinct CDR3 sequences, about 20% detected once. V lost 3 bases and J lost 3; bases outside the gene matches: 11. CDR3 size: 17 residues. Germline values: CDR1 SGHRS, CDR2 YFSETQ.

Sequencing used blood. The rearrangement joins TRBV5-1 to TRBJ1-2, with 10 bases that match TRBD1. The origin of this receptor is a woman aged 45-60 years with Graves' hyperthyroidism. The CDR3 sequence: CASSSRRTGTGDYGYTF. CDR3 DNA: TGCGCCAGCAGCTCCAGACGAACCGGGACAGGGGACTATGGCTACACCTTC.